The next 5 T cell receptor beta chains were all read from a single sample in a study of molecular identifiers for immune sequencing clone quantification. A single record per CDR3 protein comes from TCRdb applying MiXCR to the PCR reads. The data show approximately 500,000 distinct CDR3 sequences, with about a fifth seen just once and around 0.86% held by the top ten. Source material: naive CD8+ T cells from blood, with Jurkat cell RNA spiked in. As for subset: FACS-sorted CD8+CD4-CCR7+CD45RA+ naive T cells. These receptors came from a human donor in good health. Some libraries in this study had Jurkat cell RNA spiked in.

This rearrangement joins TRBV5-1 to TRBJ1-4; 9 positions match TRBD1. CDR3 size: 14 residues. Losses at the gene ends were 4 bases for V and 7 bases for J; bases not matched to a gene: 5. The germline gives CDR1 SGHRS, CDR2 YFSETQ. CDR3 residues: CASSGGTGSEKLFF. The CDR3 DNA is TGCGCCAGCAGCGGGGGGACAGGGAGTGAAAAACTGTTTTTT.

There are a few counts of this clonotype. The rearrangement joins TRBV7-8 to TRBJ2-7; tentatively, D is TRBD1 (5 bases). V was shortened by 1 base and J by 2 bases, with 15 bases between the two germline ends. The CDR3 has 16 residues. The germline V gene encodes CDR1 SGHVS and CDR2 FQNEAQ. CDR3: CASSLGPGPGTYEQYF. The CDR3 DNA sequence: TGTGCCAGCAGCTTAGGGCCAGGGCCGGGCACCTACGAGCAGTACTTC.

The chain is built from TRBV6-6 and TRBJ1-5, with 10 bases identical to TRBD1. After removal of 2 bases from V and 5 bases from J, the junction contained 6 bases not matched to a gene. CDR3 size: 16 residues. Germline lookup yields CDR1 MNHNY and CDR2 SVGAGI (reference sequence). Here the CDR3 reads CASSYPETGGYQPQHF. CDR3 coding DNA: TGTGCCAGCAGTTACCCGGAGACAGGGGGCTATCAGCCCCAGCATTTT.

The genes are TRBV4-3 and TRBJ2-1; D unresolved. Germline values: CDR1 LGHNA, CDR2 YSLEER. The CDR3 totals 15 residues. Trimming removed 1 base at V and 0 bases at J, with 7 bases between. In DNA, the CDR3 is TGCGCCAGCAGCCAAGTCCTTAGCTCCTACAATGAGCAGTTCTTC. Amino acids: CASSQVLSSYNEQFF.

This rearrangement joins TRBV19 to TRBJ1-5, with D perhaps matching TRBD1 (6 bases). The CDR3 is 17 amino acids. Germline V gene lookup returns CDR1 LNHDA and CDR2 SQIVND (reference sequence). V was clipped by 3 bases and J by 0 bases, with 15 bases between them. DNA for the CDR3: TGTGCCAGTAGTATTTCATCAGGGGACAATAGCAATCAGCCCCAGCATTTT. Translation gives CASSISSGDNSNQPQHF.